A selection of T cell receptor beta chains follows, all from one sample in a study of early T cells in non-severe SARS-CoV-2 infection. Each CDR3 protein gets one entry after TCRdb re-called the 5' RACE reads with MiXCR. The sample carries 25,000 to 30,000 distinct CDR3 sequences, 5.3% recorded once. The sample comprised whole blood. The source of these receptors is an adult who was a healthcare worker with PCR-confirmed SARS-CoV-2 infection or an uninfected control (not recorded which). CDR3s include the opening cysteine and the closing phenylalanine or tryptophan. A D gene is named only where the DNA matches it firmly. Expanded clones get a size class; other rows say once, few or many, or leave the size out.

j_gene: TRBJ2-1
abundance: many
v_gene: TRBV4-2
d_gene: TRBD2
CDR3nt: TGTGCCAGCAGCCAAGTACAAGTAGCGGGTCGGTCCTACAATGAGCAGTTCTTC
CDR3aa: CASSQVQVAGRSYNEQFF

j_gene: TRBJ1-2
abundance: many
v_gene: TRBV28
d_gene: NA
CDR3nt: TGTGCCAGCAGTTTGGGGACGTTATCCTATGGCTACACCTTC
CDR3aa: CASSLGTLSYGYTF

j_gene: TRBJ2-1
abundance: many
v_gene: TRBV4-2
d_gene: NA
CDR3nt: TGTGCCAGCAGCCAAGAGTTGAGCTCCTACTCCAATGAGCAGTTCTTC
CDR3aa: CASSQELSSYSNEQFF

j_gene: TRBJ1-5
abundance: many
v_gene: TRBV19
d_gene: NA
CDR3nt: TGTGCCAGTAGGAGGACAGTTAGCAATCAGCCCCAGCATTTT
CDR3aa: CASRRTVSNQPQHF

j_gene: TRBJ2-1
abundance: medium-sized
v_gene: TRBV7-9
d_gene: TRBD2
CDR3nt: TGTGCCAGCAGCCAAAAGCGGGAGCGGGACAATGAGCAGTTCTTC
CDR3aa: CASSQKRERDNEQFF

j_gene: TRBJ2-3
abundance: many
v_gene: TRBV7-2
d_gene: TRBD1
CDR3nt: TGTGCCAGCAGTTACGACAGGGCCACAGATACGCAGTATTTT
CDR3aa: CASSYDRATDTQYF

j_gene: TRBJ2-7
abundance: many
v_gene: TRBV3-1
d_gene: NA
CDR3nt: TGTGCCAGCAGCCAAGAGAGGAGCTACTCCTACGAGCAGTACTTC
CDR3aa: CASSQERSYSYEQYF

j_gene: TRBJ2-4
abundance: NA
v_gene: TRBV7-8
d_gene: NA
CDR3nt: TGTGCCAGCAGCTCGCAGGGACGAGCGAGCATTCAGTACTTC
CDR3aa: CASSSQGRASIQYF

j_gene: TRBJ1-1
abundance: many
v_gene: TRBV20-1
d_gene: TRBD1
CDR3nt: TGCAGTGCTAGAGTGTTGGACAGGATGAACACTGAAGCTTTCTTT
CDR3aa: CSARVLDRMNTEAFF

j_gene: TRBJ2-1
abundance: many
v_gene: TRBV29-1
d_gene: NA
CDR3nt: TGCAGTTCCCGAGATGCGAGCTCCTACAATGAGCAGTTCTTC
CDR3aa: CSSRDASSYNEQFF

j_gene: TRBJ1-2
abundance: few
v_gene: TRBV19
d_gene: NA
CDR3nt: TGTGCCAGTAGTATAGGGGGACGTATTTATGGCTACACCTTC
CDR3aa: CASSIGGRIYGYTF

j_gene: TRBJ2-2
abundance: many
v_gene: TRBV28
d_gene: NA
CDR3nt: TGTGCCAGCAGTTTAGATCCCAGGGGGAACACCGGGGAGCTGTTTTTT
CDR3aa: CASSLDPRGNTGELFF

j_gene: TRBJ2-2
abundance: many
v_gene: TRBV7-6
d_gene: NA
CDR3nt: TGTGCCAGCAGCCCCCGCCCGGGGTCGGGGGAGCTGTTTTTT
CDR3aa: CASSPRPGSGELFF

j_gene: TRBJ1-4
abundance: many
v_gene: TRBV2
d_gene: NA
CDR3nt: TGTGCCAGCAGGCGCATTTCGGGCGAAAAACTGTTTTTT
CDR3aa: CASRRISGEKLFF

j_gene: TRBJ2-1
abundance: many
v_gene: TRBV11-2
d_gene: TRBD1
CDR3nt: TGTGCCAGCAGCTTAGGGGACAGGGGGCAAGTTCTAAGCTCCTACAATGAGCAGTTCTTC
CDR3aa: CASSLGDRGQVLSSYNEQFF

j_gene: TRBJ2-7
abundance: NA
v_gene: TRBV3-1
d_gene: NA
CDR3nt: TGTGCCAGCAGCCAGAGCGCGGGGTACGAGCAGTACTTC
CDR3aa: CASSQSAGYEQYF

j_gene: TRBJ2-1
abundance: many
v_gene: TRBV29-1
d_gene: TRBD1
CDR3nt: TGCAGCGTGACAGGGAACAATGAGCAGTTCTTC
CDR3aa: CSVTGNNEQFF

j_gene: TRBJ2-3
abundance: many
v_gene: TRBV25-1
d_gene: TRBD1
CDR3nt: TGTGCCAGCACTTCAGGGGGCAGAAGCACAGATACGCAGTATTTT
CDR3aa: CASTSGGRSTDTQYF

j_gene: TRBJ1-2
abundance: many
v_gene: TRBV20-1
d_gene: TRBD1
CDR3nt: TGCAGTGCTACCACGGACAGGGGGCAAAACTATGGCTACACCTTC
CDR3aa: CSATTDRGQNYGYTF

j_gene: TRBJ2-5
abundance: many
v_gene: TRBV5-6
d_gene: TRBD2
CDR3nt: TGTGCCAGCAGCTTACTAGCGGGACAAGAGACCCAGTACTTC
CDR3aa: CASSLLAGQETQYF

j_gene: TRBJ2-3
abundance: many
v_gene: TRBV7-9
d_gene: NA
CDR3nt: TGTGCCAGCAGCTTACCCGCCCCTGAGGTGTCGGATACGCAGTATTTT
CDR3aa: CASSLPAPEVSDTQYF

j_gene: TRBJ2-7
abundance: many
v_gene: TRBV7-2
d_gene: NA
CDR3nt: TGTGCCAGCAGCTTATATCCGGGTCTTGACTACGAGCAGTACTTC
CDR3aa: CASSLYPGLDYEQYF

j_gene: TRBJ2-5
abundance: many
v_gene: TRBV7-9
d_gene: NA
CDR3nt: TGTGCCAGCAGCCCGGAGGGGCCGGGGGAGACCCAGTACTTC
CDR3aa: CASSPEGPGETQYF

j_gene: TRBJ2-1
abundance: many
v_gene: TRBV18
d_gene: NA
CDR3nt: TGTGCCAGCTCACTACTGGTCCAATCGCATGAGCAGTTCTTC
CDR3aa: CASSLLVQSHEQFF

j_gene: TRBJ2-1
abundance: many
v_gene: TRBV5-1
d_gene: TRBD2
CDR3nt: TGCGCCAGCAGCGACCCTTCTAGCGGGAGATACAATGAGCAGTTCTTC
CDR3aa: CASSDPSSGRYNEQFF

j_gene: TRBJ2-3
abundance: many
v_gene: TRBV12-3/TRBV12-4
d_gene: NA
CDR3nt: TGTGCCAGCAGTTTAAGGGGGATCTCCCCCACAGATACGCAGTATTTT
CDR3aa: CASSLRGISPTDTQYF

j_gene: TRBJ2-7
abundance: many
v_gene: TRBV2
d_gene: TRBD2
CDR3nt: TGTGCCAGCAGTGGGGTAGCGGGAGGAGTTTACGAGCAGTACTTC
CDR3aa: CASSGVAGGVYEQYF

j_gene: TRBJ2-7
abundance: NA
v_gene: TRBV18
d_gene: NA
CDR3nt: TGTGCCAGCTCACCACCCTCCTACGAGCAGTACTTC
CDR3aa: CASSPPSYEQYF

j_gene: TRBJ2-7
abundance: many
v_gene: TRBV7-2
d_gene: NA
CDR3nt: TGTGCCAGCAGCACCCCGGGACTTCCCTACGAGCAGTACTTC
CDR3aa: CASSTPGLPYEQYF

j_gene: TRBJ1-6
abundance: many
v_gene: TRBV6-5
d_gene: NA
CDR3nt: TGTGCCAGCAGTTTGGGGTTGGATTCACCCCTCCACTTT
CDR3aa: CASSLGLDSPLHF

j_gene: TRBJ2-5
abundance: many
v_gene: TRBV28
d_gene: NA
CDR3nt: TGTGCCAGCAGTTACCCATTCCGGGGCGAAGAGACCCAGTACTTC
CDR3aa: CASSYPFRGEETQYF

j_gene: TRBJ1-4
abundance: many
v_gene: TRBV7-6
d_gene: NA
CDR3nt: TGTGCCAGCAGCTTAGGCGGGGCAAGTGAAAAACTGTTTTTT
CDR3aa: CASSLGGASEKLFF

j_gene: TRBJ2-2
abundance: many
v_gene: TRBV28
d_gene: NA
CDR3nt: TGTGCCAGCAGTTTATTAGGCGGTAACACCGGGGAGCTGTTTTTT
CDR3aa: CASSLLGGNTGELFF

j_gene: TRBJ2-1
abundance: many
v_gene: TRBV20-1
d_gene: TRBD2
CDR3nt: TGCAGTGCTCCGTCACTAGCGGGAGGCTACAATGAGCAGTTCTTC
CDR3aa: CSAPSLAGGYNEQFF

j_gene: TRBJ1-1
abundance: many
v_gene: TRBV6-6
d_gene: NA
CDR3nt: TGTGCCAGCAGTTACTCGACGGATCCTGAAGCTTTCTTT
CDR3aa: CASSYSTDPEAFF

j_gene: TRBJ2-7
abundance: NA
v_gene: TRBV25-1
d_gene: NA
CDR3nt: TGTGCCAGCAGTGAATTGTGGGGGGTATCGTACGAGCAGTACTTC
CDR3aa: CASSELWGVSYEQYF

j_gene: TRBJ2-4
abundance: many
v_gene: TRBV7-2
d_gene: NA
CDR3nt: TGTGCCAGCGCGCTTGTCCTAGCCAAAAACATTCAGTACTTC
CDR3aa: CASALVLAKNIQYF

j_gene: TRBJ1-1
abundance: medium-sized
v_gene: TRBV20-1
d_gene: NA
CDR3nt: TGCAGTGCGCCACACAGGGCCGGGGGGACTGAAGCTTTCTTT
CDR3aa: CSAPHRAGGTEAFF

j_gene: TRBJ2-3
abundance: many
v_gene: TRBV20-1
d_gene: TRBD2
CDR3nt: TGCAGTGCTAGCACTCTCGCGACTAGCCTCACAGATACGCAGTATTTT
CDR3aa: CSASTLATSLTDTQYF

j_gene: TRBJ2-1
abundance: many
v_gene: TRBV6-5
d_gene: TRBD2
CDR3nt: TGTGCCAGCAGTTACAGGACTAGCGGGACTTGGGCCTACAATGAGCAGTTCTTC
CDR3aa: CASSYRTSGTWAYNEQFF

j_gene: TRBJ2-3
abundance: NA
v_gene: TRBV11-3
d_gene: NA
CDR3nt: TGTGCCAGCAGCTTAGGGGCACATACAGGATCAGATACGCAGTATTTT
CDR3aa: CASSLGAHTGSDTQYF

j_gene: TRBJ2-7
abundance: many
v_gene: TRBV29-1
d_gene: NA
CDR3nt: TGCAGCGCAGTGGGAGGTCGCAGGGGGAACTTTTACGAGCAGTACTTC
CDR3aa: CSAVGGRRGNFYEQYF

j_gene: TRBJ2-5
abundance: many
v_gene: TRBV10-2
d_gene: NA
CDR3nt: TGCGCCAGCAGTGAGACAGGGGAGACCCAGTACTTC
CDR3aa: CASSETGETQYF

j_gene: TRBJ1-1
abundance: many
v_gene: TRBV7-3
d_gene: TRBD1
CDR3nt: TGTGCCAGCAGCTCCAGGGGGCGAGCTTTCTTT
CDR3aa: CASSSRGRAFF

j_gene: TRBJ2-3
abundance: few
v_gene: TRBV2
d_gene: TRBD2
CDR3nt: TGTGCCAGCAGTGTGGGGACTAGCGGGAGTTATACAGATACGCAGTATTTT
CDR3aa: CASSVGTSGSYTDTQYF

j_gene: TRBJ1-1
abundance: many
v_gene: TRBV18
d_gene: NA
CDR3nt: TGTGCCAGCTCACCAACGTTAGGGGACACTGAAGCTTTCTTT
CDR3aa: CASSPTLGDTEAFF

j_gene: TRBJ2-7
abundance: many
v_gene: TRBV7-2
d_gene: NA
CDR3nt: TGTGCCAGCAGCTTAGTTTCGGAAGGGTTCTACGAGCAGTACTTC
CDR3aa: CASSLVSEGFYEQYF

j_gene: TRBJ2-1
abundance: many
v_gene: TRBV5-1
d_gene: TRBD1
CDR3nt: TGCGCCAGCAGCCCCACACAGGGGGAAAGGGTAAAGAGCTCCTACAATGAGCAGTTCTTC
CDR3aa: CASSPTQGERVKSSYNEQFF

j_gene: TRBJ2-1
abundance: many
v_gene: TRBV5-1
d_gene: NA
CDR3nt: TGCGCCAGCAGCTTGGAAGGGTCCGCCTACAATGAGCAGTTCTTC
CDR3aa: CASSLEGSAYNEQFF

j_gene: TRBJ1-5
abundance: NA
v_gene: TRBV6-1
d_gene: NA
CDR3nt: TGTGCCAGCAGTGGGAGGGATCAGCCCCAGCATTTT
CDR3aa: CASSGRDQPQHF

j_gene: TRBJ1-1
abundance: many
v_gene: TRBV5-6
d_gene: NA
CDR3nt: TGTGCCAGCAGCTTGGTATGGGCGAACACTGAAGCTTTCTTT
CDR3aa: CASSLVWANTEAFF